The 14 T cell receptor beta chains below were found in one sample sequenced in a study of neurological immune-mediated disorders. One entry per CDR3 protein, called by TCRdb with MiXCR from the 5' RACE reads. The sample yields over 50,000 distinct CDR3 sequences, roughly 5.6% seen once. Material for sequencing was PBMCs. Receptors were obtained from a human donor with multiple sclerosis. The donor label of this sample is uncertain.

The chain employs TRBV9 and TRBJ2-1; TRBD2 matches at 11 bases. In germline, CDR1 is SGDLS, CDR2 YYNGEE. The CDR3 sequence is 17 residues long. Losses at the gene ends were 4 bases for V and 5 bases for J; bases not matched to a gene: 11. Written as DNA, the CDR3 is TGTGCCAGCAGCCTTCGACTAGCGGGGAACCGGAACAATGAGCAGTTCTTC. The encoded protein is CASSLRLAGNRNNEQFF.

This clonotype was counted many times. V usage is TRBV20-1 and J usage is TRBJ1-1; TRBD1 matches 7 bases. The V gene's germline CDR1 is DFQATT and CDR2 SNEGSKA (reference sequence). The V segment lost 3 bases and the J segment 4 bases; nucleotides outside the gene matches: 23. The CDR3 spans 19 residues. The CDR3 sequence is CSASSDRVKGKESSTEAFF. DNA for the CDR3: TGCAGTGCTAGTTCCGACAGGGTGAAAGGGAAGGAGTCGAGCACTGAAGCTTTCTTT.

This clonotype has a count of ten or more. The V and J genes are TRBV20-1 and TRBJ2-1, with 7 nucleotides matching TRBD1. The germline V gene has CDR1 DFQATT and CDR2 SNEGSKA (reference sequence). This CDR3 has 16 amino acids. V was clipped by 0 bases and J by 5 bases; unmatched bases: 10. CDR3 amino acids: CSARDRLTGPDNEQFF. The DNA for the CDR3 is TGCAGTGCTAGAGATCGTTTGACAGGGCCCGACAATGAGCAGTTCTTC.

To note about this clonotype: Just one base apart from a much larger clone, this may be a read error. The chain employs TRBV5-1 and TRBJ2-1; 9 nucleotides align to TRBD2. The CDR3 contains 16 residues. The germline gives CDR1 SGHRS, CDR2 YFSETQ. Unmatched junction bases numbered 10, after V lost 4 bases and J lost 5 bases. The CDR3 loop is CASSPGTSWSHNEQFF. CDR3 sequence (DNA): TGCGCCAGCAGCCCCGGGACTAGCTGGAGCCACAATGAGCAGTTCTTC.

The chain couples TRBV5-1 to TRBJ1-2, with 7 bases matching TRBD1. Per the germline V gene, CDR1 is SGHRS and CDR2 is YFSETQ. The V gene end was trimmed by 1 base and the J gene end by 6 bases; junction bases not matched to a gene: 12. This CDR3 spans 16 amino acids. The CDR3 sequence is CASSLIGDSGGDGYTF. CDR3 in DNA: TGCGCCAGCAGCTTGATAGGGGACAGTGGAGGGGATGGCTACACCTTC.

The table lists this clonotype with many counts. The gene calls are TRBV6-1 and TRBJ2-7, with 7 bases aligning to TRBD1. The V segment lost 8 bases and the J segment 12 bases; nucleotides outside the gene matches: 13. Germline loops: CDR1 MNHNS, CDR2 SASEGT. This CDR3 is built from 12 residues. Written as DNA, the CDR3 is TGTGCCAGCCACTATCAGGGGACAGCTGCGTACTTC. Encoded protein: CASHYQGTAAYF.

A note on this clonotype: A much larger clone is a single base away; this may be a read error. This sequence joins TRBV24-1 and TRBJ1-6; perhaps TRBD1 as D (5 bases). This CDR3 comprises 12 residues. CDR1 and CDR2 from the germline V gene are KGHDR and SFDVKD. V was trimmed by 6 bases and J by 9 bases, leaving 8 bases between them. DNA of the CDR3: TGTGCCACCAGTAATGGGGGTTCACCCCTCCACTTT. This encodes CATSNGGSPLHF.

By share, this clonotype ranks as medium-sized (0.01 to 0.1%). The chain employs TRBV29-1 and TRBJ2-3; 12 nucleotides agree with TRBD2. Germline-derived CDR1 and CDR2 are SQVTM and ANQGSEA. The CDR3 spans 17 residues. With V trimmed by 6 bases and J by 0 bases, 10 bases remained unmatched. The CDR3 DNA follows: TGCAGCGTGGTCCTAGCGGGGGGGCTCCCTAGCACAGATACGCAGTATTTT. Protein sequence: CSVVLAGGLPSTDTQYF.

This clonotype occurred many times. Compared with germline, one end of the junction differs, possibly owing to a read error. The chain combines TRBV28 with TRBJ2-1; either TRBD1 or TRBD2 may supply D (5 bases each). This CDR3 contains 16 residues. Looked up from germline, CDR1 is MDHEN and CDR2 is SYDVKM. The CDR3: CASRLSGTGSYNEQFF. The CDR3 DNA follows: TGTGCCAGCAGATTATCCGGGACGGGGTCCTACAATGAGCAGTTCTTC.

This clonotype was counted ten times or more. V and J are TRBV5-1 and TRBJ1-3; D is undetermined. CDR1 and CDR2 (germline): SGHRS, YFSETQ. Trimming stripped 4 bases from V and 0 bases from J, with 11 bases between. The CDR3 runs to 15 residues. CDR3 sequence (DNA): TGCGCCAGCAGCACTGGACTGACCTCTGGAAACACCATATATTTT. It codes for CASSTGLTSGNTIYF.

This clonotype was recorded at least ten times. The J gene is TRBJ1-5, the V gene TRBV9; 7 nucleotides match TRBD1. The CDR3 covers 15 residues. Per germline, CDR1 SGDLS and CDR2 YYNGEE. The V segment lost 0 bases and the J segment 5 bases; nucleotides outside the gene matches: 5. As DNA, the CDR3 is TGTGCCAGCAGCGTAGACCCCCAGGGGGATCAGCCCCAGCATTTT. The encoded protein is CASSVDPQGDQPQHF.

The chain combines TRBV29-1 with TRBJ1-5; 8 nucleotides match TRBD1. The CDR3 consists of 13 residues. The V gene end was trimmed by 5 bases and the J gene end by 4 bases; junction bases not matched to a gene: 4. Germline V gives CDR1 SQVTM, CDR2 ANQGSEA. CDR3 sequence (DNA): TGCAGCGTTTCCGACAGGGGTAATCAGCCCCAGCATTTT. This translates into CSVSDRGNQPQHF. Full variable domain (outside the CDR3, taken from reference TRBV29-1 and TRBJ1-5): SAVISQKPSRDICQRGTSLTIQCQVDSQVTMMFWYRQQPGQSLTLIATANQGSEATYESGFVIDKFPISRPNLTFSTLTVSNMSPEDSSIYLCSVSDRGNQPQHFGDGTRLSIL.

There are a few counts of this clonotype. V and J are TRBV29-1 and TRBJ2-5; D possibly matches TRBD1 or TRBD2 (6 bases each). The CDR3 length is 12 residues. Germline V gene sequence: CDR1 SQVTM, CDR2 ANQGSEA. Trimming cost V 3 bases and J 5 bases, with 10 bases left between them. CDR3 region: CSVEDSGETQYF. Written as DNA, the CDR3 is TGCAGCGTTGAGGACAGCGGGGAGACCCAGTACTTC.

At least ten counts were recorded for this clonotype. This chain joins TRBV20-1 and TRBJ1-1, with TRBD1 matching over 7 bases. Germline V gene lookup returns CDR1 DFQATT and CDR2 SNEGSKA (reference sequence). This CDR3 has 12 amino acids. CDR3 in amino acids: CRADRTNTEAFF. DNA for the CDR3: TGCAGGGCGGACAGGACGAACACTGAAGCTTTCTTT.